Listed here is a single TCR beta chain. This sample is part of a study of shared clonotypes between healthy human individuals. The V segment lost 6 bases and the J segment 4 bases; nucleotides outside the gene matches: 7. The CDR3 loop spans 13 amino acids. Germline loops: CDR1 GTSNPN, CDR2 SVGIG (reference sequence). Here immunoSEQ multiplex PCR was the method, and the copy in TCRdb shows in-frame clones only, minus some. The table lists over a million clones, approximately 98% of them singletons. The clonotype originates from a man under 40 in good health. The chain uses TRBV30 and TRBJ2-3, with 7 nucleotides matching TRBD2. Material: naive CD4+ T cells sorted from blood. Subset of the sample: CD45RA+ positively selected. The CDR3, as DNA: TGTGCCTGCGCGGGGGATGTAGCAGATACGCAGTATTTT. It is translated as CACAGDVADTQYF.